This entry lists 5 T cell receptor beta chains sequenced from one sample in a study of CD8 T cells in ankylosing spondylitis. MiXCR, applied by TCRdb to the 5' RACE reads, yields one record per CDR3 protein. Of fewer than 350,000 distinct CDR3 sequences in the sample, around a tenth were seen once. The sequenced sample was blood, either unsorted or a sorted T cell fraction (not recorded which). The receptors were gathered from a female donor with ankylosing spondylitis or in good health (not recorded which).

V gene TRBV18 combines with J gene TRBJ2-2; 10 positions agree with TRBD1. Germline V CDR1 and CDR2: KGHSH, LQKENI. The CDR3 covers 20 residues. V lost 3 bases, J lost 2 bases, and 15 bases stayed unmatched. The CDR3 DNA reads TGTGCCAGCTCACCGCGGAGATCGGACAGGGGGATTATCAACACCGGGGAGCTGTTTTTT. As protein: CASSPRRSDRGIINTGELFF.

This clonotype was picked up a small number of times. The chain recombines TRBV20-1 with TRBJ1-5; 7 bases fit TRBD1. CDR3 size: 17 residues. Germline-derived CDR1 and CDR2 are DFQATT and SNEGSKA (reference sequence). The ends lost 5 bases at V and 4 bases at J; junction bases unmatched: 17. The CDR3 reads CSAPRDSYSNSNQPQHF. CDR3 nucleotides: TGCAGTGCTCCCCGGGACAGCTATAGCAATTCGAATCAGCCCCAGCATTTT.

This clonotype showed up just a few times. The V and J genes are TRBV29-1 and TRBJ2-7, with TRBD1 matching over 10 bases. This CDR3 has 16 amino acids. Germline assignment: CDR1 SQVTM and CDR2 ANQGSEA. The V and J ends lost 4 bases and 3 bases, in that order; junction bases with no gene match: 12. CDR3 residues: CSVGGGWDRGYYEQYF. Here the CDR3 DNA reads TGCAGCGTTGGCGGAGGCTGGGACAGGGGATACTACGAGCAGTACTTC.

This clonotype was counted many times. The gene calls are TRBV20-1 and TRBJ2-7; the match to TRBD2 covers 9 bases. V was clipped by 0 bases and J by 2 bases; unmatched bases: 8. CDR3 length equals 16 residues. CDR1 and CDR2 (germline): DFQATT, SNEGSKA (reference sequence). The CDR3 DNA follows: TGCAGTGCTAGAGAGGCCCTGGCGGGGGGGACCTACGAGCAGTACTTC. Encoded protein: CSAREALAGGTYEQYF.

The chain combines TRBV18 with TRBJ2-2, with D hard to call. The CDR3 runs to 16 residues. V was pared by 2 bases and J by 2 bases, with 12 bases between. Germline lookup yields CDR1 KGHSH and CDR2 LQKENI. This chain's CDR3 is CASSPAGRKNTGELFF. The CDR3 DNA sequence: TGTGCCAGCTCACCAGCAGGTCGGAAAAACACCGGGGAGCTGTTTTTT.